These T cell receptor beta chains were read from a single sample in a study of blood T cell repertoires in COVID-19. Produced via immunoSEQ multiplex PCR; TCRdb's table is partial and in-frame only. The sample shows about 180,000 clones, roughly 85% of them seen only once. Sample: peripheral blood. The receptor source for this set is a human donor with active or convalescent COVID-19. The donor label of this sample is uncertain. The CDR3 runs from the conserved cysteine through the conserved F or W. Fields, in order: D gene, clone size, V gene, J gene, CDR3 protein, CDR3 DNA. D genes are given only for firm matches. Clone sizes are given selectively: once, few, many, or a class where the clone is expanded.

d_call: TRBD2; clone_size: -; v_call: TRBV2; j_call: TRBJ2-3; cdr3_aa: CASSRERGDTQYF; cdr3_nt: TGTGCCAGCAGTCGGGAGCGGGGAGATACGCAGTATTTT
d_call: TRBD1; clone_size: -; v_call: TRBV7-2; j_call: TRBJ1-2; cdr3_aa: CASSLSGDRSLYGYTF; cdr3_nt: TGTGCCAGCAGCCTCAGCGGGGACAGGAGTCTCTATGGCTACACCTTC
d_call: TRBD1; clone_size: -; v_call: TRBV5-5; j_call: TRBJ2-7; cdr3_aa: CASRNLQGASYEQYF; cdr3_nt: TGTGCCAGCAGGAACCTACAGGGGGCCAGCTACGAGCAGTACTTC
d_call: TRBD1; clone_size: -; v_call: TRBV5-1; j_call: TRBJ1-1; cdr3_aa: CASSPSGTVNTEAFF; cdr3_nt: TGCGCCAGCAGCCCTTCCGGGACAGTGAACACTGAAGCTTTCTTT
d_call: TRBD1; clone_size: -; v_call: TRBV11-2; j_call: TRBJ2-7; cdr3_aa: CASSSDRDEQYF; cdr3_nt: TGTGCCAGCAGCTCTGACAGGGACGAGCAGTACTTC
d_call: TRBD2; clone_size: -; v_call: TRBV5-4; j_call: TRBJ2-1; cdr3_aa: CASSLTSGGAGSYNEQFF; cdr3_nt: TGTGCCAGCAGCTTGACTAGCGGGGGGGCAGGTTCCTACAATGAGCAGTTCTTC
d_call: -; clone_size: -; v_call: TRBV6-4; j_call: TRBJ2-3; cdr3_aa: CASSDRGGSTDTQYF; cdr3_nt: TGTGCCAGCAGTGATAGGGGGGGAAGCACAGATACGCAGTATTTT
d_call: -; clone_size: -; v_call: TRBV24-1; j_call: TRBJ1-1; cdr3_aa: CATSDSRTGKTEAFF; cdr3_nt: TGTGCCACCAGTGACTCTCGAACGGGGAAAACTGAAGCTTTCTTT
d_call: TRBD1; clone_size: -; v_call: TRBV6-5; j_call: TRBJ1-2; cdr3_aa: CASSQNRGEYYGYTF; cdr3_nt: TGTGCCAGCAGTCAAAACAGGGGGGAGTACTATGGCTACACCTTC
d_call: TRBD2; clone_size: -; v_call: TRBV24-1; j_call: TRBJ2-5; cdr3_aa: CATSEELAGGLETQYF; cdr3_nt: TGTGCCACCAGTGAAGAACTAGCGGGAGGGTTAGAGACCCAGTACTTC
d_call: -; clone_size: once; v_call: TRBV29-1; j_call: TRBJ2-4; cdr3_aa: CSVERGLGGAKNIQYF; cdr3_nt: TGCAGCGTTGAAAGGGGGTTAGGGGGAGCCAAAAACATTCAGTACTTC
d_call: -; clone_size: once; v_call: TRBV28; j_call: TRBJ1-5; cdr3_aa: CASSLVASNQPQHF; cdr3_nt: TGTGCCAGCAGTTTAGTTGCGAGCAATCAGCCCCAGCATTTT
d_call: TRBD1; clone_size: few; v_call: TRBV27; j_call: TRBJ2-7; cdr3_aa: CASSLSGQGRVYEQYF; cdr3_nt: TGTGCCAGCAGTTTATCCGGACAGGGGCGAGTCTACGAGCAGTACTTC
d_call: -; clone_size: -; v_call: TRBV9; j_call: TRBJ1-2; cdr3_aa: CASSVTGNYGYTF; cdr3_nt: TGTGCCAGCAGCGTAACAGGGAACTATGGCTACACCTTC
d_call: -; clone_size: -; v_call: TRBV6-6; j_call: TRBJ2-2; cdr3_aa: CASSQTVSRELFF; cdr3_nt: TGTGCCAGCAGTCAAACTGTGAGTCGGGAGCTGTTTTTT
d_call: -; clone_size: -; v_call: TRBV19; j_call: TRBJ2-1; cdr3_aa: CASSTRFNEQFF; cdr3_nt: TGTGCCAGTAGTACTAGGTTCAATGAGCAGTTCTTC
d_call: -; clone_size: -; v_call: TRBV7-9; j_call: TRBJ1-3; cdr3_aa: CASSLDRDTIYF; cdr3_nt: TGTGCCAGCAGCTTAGATCGAGACACCATATATTTT
d_call: -; clone_size: -; v_call: TRBV4-2; j_call: TRBJ2-2; cdr3_aa: CASSQEGVGSTTGELFF; cdr3_nt: TGTGCCAGCAGCCAAGAGGGAGTAGGTTCAACGACCGGGGAGCTGTTTTTT
d_call: -; clone_size: -; v_call: TRBV18; j_call: TRBJ1-2; cdr3_aa: CASSPTDNTPNGYTF; cdr3_nt: TGTGCCAGCTCACCAACTGACAACACCCCGAATGGCTACACCTTC
d_call: TRBD1; clone_size: -; v_call: TRBV6-5; j_call: TRBJ2-7; cdr3_aa: CASSYWSTGAQVQYF; cdr3_nt: TGTGCCAGCAGTTACTGGTCGACAGGGGCTCAAGTTCAGTACTTC
d_call: TRBD2; clone_size: -; v_call: TRBV28; j_call: TRBJ2-5; cdr3_aa: CASSAGGQETQYF; cdr3_nt: TGTGCCAGCAGCGCGGGGGGGCAAGAGACCCAGTACTTC
d_call: TRBD1; clone_size: -; v_call: TRBV28; j_call: TRBJ1-2; cdr3_aa: CASSLNRGYGYTF; cdr3_nt: TGTGCCAGCAGTTTAAACAGGGGCTATGGCTACACCTTC
d_call: -; clone_size: -; v_call: TRBV4-1; j_call: TRBJ1-1; cdr3_aa: CASRPLAQGRAFF; cdr3_nt: TGCGCCAGCAGACCGCTAGCGCAGGGAAGAGCTTTCTTT
d_call: TRBD1; clone_size: once; v_call: TRBV3-1/TRBV3-2; j_call: TRBJ1-5; cdr3_aa: CASSRSGLTGVTNQPQHF; cdr3_nt: TGTGCCAGCAGCCGAAGTGGCCTTACAGGGGTAACCAATCAGCCCCAGCATTTT
d_call: -; clone_size: -; v_call: TRBV12-3/TRBV12-4; j_call: TRBJ2-1; cdr3_aa: CASGGLRYNEQFF; cdr3_nt: TGTGCCAGCGGGGGACTGCGATACAATGAGCAGTTCTTC
d_call: -; clone_size: -; v_call: TRBV2; j_call: TRBJ1-1; cdr3_aa: CASSEQGISEAFF; cdr3_nt: TGTGCCAGCAGTGAGCAGGGTATCTCTGAAGCTTTCTTT
d_call: TRBD2; clone_size: -; v_call: TRBV2; j_call: TRBJ2-3; cdr3_aa: CASSDLEAGGTDTQYF; cdr3_nt: TGTGCCAGCAGTGATCTTGAAGCGGGAGGCACAGATACGCAGTATTTT
d_call: TRBD1; clone_size: -; v_call: TRBV4-2; j_call: TRBJ1-5; cdr3_aa: CASSPGQGAFNQPQHF; cdr3_nt: TGTGCCAGCAGCCCCGGACAGGGGGCGTTCAATCAGCCCCAGCATTTT